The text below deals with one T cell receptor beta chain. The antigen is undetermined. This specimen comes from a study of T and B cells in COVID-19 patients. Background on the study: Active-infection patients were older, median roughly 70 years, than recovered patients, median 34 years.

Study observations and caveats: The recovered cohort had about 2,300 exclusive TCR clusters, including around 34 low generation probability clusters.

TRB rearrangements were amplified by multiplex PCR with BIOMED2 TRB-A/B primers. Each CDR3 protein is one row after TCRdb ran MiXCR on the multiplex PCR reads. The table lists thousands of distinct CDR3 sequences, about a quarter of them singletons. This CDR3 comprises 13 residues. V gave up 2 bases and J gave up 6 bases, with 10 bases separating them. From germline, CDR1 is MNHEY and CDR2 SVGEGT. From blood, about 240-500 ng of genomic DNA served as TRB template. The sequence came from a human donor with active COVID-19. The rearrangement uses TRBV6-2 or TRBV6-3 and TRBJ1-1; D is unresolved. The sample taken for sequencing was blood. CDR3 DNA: TGTGCCAGCAGTTACAGGGCGGAAGCTGAAGCTTTCTTT. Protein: CASSYRAEAEAFF.